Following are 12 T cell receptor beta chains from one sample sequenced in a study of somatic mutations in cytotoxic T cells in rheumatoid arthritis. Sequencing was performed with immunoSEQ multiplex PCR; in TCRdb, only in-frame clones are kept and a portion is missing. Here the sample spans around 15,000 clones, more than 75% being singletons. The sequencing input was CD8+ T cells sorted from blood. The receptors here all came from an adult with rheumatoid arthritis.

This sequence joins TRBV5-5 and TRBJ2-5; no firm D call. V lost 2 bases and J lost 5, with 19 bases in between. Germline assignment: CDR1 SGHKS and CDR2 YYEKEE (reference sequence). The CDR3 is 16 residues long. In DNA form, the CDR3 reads TGTGCCAGCAGCTTTCCCGTCACGGACCTAAGGGAGACCCAGTACTTC. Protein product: CASSFPVTDLRETQYF. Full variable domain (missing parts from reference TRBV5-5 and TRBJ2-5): DAGVTQSPTHLIKTRGQQVTLRCSPISGHKSVSWYQQVLGQGPQFIFQYYEKEERGRGNFPDRFSARQFPNYSSELNVNALLLGDSALYLCASSFPVTDLRETQYFGPGTRLLVL.

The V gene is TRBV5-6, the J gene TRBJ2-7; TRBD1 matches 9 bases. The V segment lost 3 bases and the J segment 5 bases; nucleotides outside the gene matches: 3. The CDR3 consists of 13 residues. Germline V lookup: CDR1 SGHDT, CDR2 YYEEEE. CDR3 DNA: TGTGCCAGCAGCTGGACAGGGGTCCACGAGCAGTACTTC. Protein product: CASSWTGVHEQYF.

CDR3 DNA sequence: TGTGCCAGCAGAGTGACGGGGAGCAATCAGCCCCAGCATTTT. Encoded protein: CASRVTGSNQPQHF. The V gene is TRBV6-5, the J gene TRBJ1-5, with D hard to call. From germline, CDR1 is MNHEY and CDR2 SVGAGI. The CDR3 spans 14 residues. V lost 6 bases to trimming and J lost 1 base, with 10 bases between them.

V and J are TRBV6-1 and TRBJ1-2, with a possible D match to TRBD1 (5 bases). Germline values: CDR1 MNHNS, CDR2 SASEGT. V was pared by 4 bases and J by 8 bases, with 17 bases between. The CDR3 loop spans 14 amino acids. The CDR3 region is CASSGGPGGVGYTF. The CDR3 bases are TGTGCCAGCAGTGGAGGTCCCGGAGGGGTCGGCTACACCTTC.

The CDR3 DNA reads TGTGCCAGCAGCGCGCCTCGGAACTCTGGGGCCAACGTCCTGACTTTC. The encoded protein is CASSAPRNSGANVLTF. V is TRBV9 and J is TRBJ2-6; no reliable D call. The CDR3 has 16 residues. V lost 3 bases to trimming and J lost 0 bases, with 10 bases between them. CDR1 and CDR2 from the germline V gene are SGDLS and YYNGEE.

CDR3: CASRRGIRDYGYTF. The CDR3 nucleotides are TGTGCCAGCAGAAGAGGGATACGGGACTATGGCTACACCTTC. V is TRBV28 and J is TRBJ1-2, with D unclear. CDR3 length equals 14 residues. CDR1 MDHEN and CDR2 SYDVKM come from the germline V gene. Deletions cut 6 bases from V and 3 bases from J, with 14 bases between.

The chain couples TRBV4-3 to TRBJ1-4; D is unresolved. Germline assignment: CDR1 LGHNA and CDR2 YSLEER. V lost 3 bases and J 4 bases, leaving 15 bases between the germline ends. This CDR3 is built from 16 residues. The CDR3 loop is CASSQALGSGNEKLFF. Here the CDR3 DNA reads TGCGCCAGCAGCCAGGCCCTCGGGTCAGGTAATGAAAAACTGTTTTTT.

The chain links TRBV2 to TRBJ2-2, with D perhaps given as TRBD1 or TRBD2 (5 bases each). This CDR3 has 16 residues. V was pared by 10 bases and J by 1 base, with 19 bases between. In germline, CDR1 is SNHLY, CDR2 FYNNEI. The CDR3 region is CAKSGVGDGNTGELFF. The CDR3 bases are TGTGCCAAGTCAGGTGTGGGGGACGGGAACACCGGGGAGCTGTTTTTT. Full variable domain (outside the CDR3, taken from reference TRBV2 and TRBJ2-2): EPEVTQTPSHQVTQMGQEVILRCVPISNHLYFYWYRQILGQKVEFLVSFYNNEISEKSEIFDDQFSVERPDGSNFTLKIRSTKLEDSAMYFCAKSGVGDGNTGELFFGEGSRLTVL.

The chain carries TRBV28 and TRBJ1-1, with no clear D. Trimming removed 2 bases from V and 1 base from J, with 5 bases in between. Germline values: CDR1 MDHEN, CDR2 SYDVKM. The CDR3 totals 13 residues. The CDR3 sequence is CASSLSPNTEAFF. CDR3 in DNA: TGTGCCAGCAGTTTAAGTCCGAACACTGAAGCTTTCTTT.

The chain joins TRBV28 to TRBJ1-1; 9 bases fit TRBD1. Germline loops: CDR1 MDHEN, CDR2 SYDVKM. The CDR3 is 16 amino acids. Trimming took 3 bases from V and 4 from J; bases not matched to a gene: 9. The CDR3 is CASSFTLTGGGTEAFF. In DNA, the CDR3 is TGTGCCAGCAGTTTTACTCTTACAGGGGGCGGCACTGAAGCTTTCTTT.

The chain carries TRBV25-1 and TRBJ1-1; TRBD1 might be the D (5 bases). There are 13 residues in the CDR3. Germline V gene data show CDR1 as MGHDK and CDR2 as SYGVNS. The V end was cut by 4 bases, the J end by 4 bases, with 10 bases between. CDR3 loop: CASSGPGGTEAFF. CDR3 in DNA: TGTGCCAGCAGTGGCCCCGGGGGCACTGAAGCTTTCTTT.

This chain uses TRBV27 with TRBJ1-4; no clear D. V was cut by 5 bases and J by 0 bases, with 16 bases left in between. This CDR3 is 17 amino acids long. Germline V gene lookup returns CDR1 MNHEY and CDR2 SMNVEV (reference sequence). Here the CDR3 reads CASSLLFPSATNEKLFF. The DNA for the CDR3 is TGTGCCAGCAGTCTCCTCTTCCCTAGTGCAACTAATGAAAAACTGTTTTTT.